This T cell receptor (beta chain) was identified during a study of T cell repertoires in cytomegalovirus infection. As to this clonotype: Its target is not known.

Per germline, CDR1 DFQATT and CDR2 SNEGSKA (reference sequence). The CDR3 length is 16 residues. Trimming took 7 bases from V and 0 from J; bases not matched to a gene: 13. TCRdb recomputed calls from the reads with MiXCR, one row per CDR3 protein. The repertoire consists of roughly 700,000 distinct CDR3 sequences, with roughly 30% occurring once and the leading ten covering roughly 18%. The sample was cultured PBMCs, taken from culture after CMV antigen stimulation. The receptor's source is a human donor in good health (CMV status not recorded). Some clones in this sample may be carry-over from other donors' samples. The chain employs TRBV20-1 and TRBJ2-3; 7 nucleotides match TRBD2. The CDR3 DNA follows: TGCAGTGTGCCCCCGGCTAGCGGTACTAGCACAGATACGCAGTATTTT. Residues: CSVPPASGTSTDTQYF.